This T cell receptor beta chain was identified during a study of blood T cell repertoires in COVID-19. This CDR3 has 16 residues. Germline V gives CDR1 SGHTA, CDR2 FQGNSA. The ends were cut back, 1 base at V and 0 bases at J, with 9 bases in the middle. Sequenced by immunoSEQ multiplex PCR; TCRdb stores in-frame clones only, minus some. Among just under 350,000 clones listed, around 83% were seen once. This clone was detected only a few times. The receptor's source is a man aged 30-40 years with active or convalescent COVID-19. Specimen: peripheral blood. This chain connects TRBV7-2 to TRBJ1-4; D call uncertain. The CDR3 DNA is TGTGCCAGCAGCTTAGGGAGGGTTCCAACTAATGAAAAACTGTTTTTT. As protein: CASSLGRVPTNEKLFF.